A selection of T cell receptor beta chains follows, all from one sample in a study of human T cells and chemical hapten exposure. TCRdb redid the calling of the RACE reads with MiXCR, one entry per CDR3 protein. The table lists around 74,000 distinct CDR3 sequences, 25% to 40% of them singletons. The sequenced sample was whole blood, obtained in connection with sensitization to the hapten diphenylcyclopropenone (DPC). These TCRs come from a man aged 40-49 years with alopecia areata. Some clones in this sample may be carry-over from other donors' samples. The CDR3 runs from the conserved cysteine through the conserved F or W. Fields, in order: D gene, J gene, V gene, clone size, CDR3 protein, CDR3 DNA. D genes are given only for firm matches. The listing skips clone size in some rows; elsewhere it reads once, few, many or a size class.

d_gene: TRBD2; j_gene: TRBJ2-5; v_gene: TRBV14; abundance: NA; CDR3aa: CASSQRGLAAQETQYF; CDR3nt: TGTGCCAGCAGCCAAAGGGGACTAGCGGCCCAAGAGACCCAGTACTTC
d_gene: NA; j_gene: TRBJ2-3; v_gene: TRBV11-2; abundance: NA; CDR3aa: CASSSLRDTQYF; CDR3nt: TGTGCCAGCAGCTCCCTCCGGGATACGCAGTATTTT
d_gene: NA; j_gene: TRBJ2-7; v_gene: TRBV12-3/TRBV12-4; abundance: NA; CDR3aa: CASSFPGPNEQYF; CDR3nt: TGTGCCAGCAGTTTCCCAGGGCCGAACGAGCAGTACTTC
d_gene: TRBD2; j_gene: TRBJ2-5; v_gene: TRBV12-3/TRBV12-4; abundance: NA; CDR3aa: CASNLAGEETQYF; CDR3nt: TGTGCCAGCAATCTAGCGGGAGAAGAGACCCAGTACTTC
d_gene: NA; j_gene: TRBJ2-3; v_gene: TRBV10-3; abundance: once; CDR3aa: CAISAGPGDTQYF; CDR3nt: TGTGCCATCAGTGCCGGGCCGGGGGATACGCAGTATTTT
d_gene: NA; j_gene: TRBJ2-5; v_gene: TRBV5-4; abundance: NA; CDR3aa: CASISTSPQETQYF; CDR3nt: TGTGCCAGCATCTCTACTAGCCCTCAAGAGACCCAGTACTTC
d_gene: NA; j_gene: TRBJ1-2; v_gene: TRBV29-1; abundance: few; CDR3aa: CSVWADGYTF; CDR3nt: TGCAGCGTTTGGGCAGATGGCTACACCTTC
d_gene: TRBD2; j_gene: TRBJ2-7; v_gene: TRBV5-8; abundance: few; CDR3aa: CASSFRTSGTYEQYF; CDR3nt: TGTGCCAGCAGCTTCCGGACTAGCGGGACCTACGAGCAGTACTTC
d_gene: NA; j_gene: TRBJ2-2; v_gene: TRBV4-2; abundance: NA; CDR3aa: CASSQDLGPTGELFF; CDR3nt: TGTGCCAGCAGCCAAGATTTAGGCCCGACCGGGGAGCTGTTTTTT
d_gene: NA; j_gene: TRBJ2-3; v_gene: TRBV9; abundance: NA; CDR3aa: CASSVEPDTQYF; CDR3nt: TGTGCCAGCAGCGTAGAGCCAGATACGCAGTATTTT
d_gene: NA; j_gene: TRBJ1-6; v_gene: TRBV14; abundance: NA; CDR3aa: CASSRDLNSPLHF; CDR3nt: TGTGCCAGCAGCCGGGACCTCAATTCACCCCTCCACTTT
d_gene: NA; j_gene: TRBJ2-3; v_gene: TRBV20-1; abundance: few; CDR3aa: CSATGTTSTDTQYF; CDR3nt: TGCAGTGCTACCGGGACCACTAGCACAGATACGCAGTATTTT
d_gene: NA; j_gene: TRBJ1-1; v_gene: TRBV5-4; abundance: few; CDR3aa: CASSLEAGAAFF; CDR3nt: TGTGCCAGCAGCTTGGAGGCAGGGGCGGCTTTCTTT
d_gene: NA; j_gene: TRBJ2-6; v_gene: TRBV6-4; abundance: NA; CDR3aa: CASSDSDTANVLTF; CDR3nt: TGTGCCAGCAGTGACTCGGACACTGCCAACGTCCTGACTTTC
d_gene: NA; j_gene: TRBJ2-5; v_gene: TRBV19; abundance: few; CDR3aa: CASSSGTSEETQYF; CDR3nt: TGTGCCAGTAGTTCCGGGACTTCGGAAGAGACCCAGTACTTC
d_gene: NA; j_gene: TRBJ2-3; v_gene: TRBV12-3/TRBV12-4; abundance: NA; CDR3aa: CASSRGTDTQYF; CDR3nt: TGTGCCAGCAGCCGGGGCACAGATACGCAGTATTTT
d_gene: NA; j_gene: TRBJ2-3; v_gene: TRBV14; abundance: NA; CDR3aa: CASSQDPTDTQYF; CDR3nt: TGTGCCAGCAGCCAAGACCCTACAGATACGCAGTATTTT
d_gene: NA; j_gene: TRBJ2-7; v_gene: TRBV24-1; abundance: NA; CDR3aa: CATSDPQGPEQYF; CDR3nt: TGTGCCACCAGTGATCCTCAGGGGCCCGAGCAGTACTTC
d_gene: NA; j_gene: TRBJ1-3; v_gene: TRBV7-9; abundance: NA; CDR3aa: CASSLGAGAGNTIYF; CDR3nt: TGTGCCAGCAGCTTAGGGGCAGGGGCTGGAAACACCATATATTTT
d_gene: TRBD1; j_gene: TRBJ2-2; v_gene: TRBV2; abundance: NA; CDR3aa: CASSRQGTTGELFF; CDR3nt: TGTGCCAGCAGCCGACAGGGGACCACCGGGGAGCTGTTTTTT
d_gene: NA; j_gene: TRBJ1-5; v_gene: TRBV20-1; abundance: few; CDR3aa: CSARPPGGGNQPQHF; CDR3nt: TGCAGTGCTAGGCCACCGGGGGGGGGCAATCAGCCCCAGCATTTT
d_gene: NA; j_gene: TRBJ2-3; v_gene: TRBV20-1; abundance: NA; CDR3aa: CSVRTPYSGLSTDTQYF; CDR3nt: TGCAGTGTTAGGACCCCGTATAGCGGACTTAGCACAGATACGCAGTATTTT
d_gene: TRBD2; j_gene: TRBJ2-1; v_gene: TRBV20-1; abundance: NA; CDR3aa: CSASLQSGIYNEQFF; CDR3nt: TGCAGTGCAAGTCTCCAAAGCGGGATCTACAATGAGCAGTTCTTC
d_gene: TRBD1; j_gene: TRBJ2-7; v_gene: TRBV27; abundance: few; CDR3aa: CASSWTGTSYEQYF; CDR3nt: TGTGCCAGCAGTTGGACAGGGACCTCCTACGAGCAGTACTTC
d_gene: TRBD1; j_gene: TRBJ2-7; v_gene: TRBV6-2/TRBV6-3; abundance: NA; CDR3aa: CASSLLGTAYEQYF; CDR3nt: TGTGCCAGCAGTCTACTTGGGACAGCCTACGAGCAGTACTTC
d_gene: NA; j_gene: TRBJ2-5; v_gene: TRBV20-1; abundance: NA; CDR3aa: CSARAPLFMYQETQYF; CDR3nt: TGCAGTGCTAGAGCACCATTGTTTATGTACCAAGAGACCCAGTACTTC
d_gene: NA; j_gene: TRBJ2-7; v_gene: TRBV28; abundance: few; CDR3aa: CASNQIRGEQYF; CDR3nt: TGTGCCAGCAATCAAATCCGTGGCGAGCAGTACTTC
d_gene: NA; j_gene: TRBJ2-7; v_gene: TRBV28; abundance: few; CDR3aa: CASSLTPQPSYEQYF; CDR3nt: TGTGCCAGCAGTTTAACCCCACAGCCTTCCTACGAGCAGTACTTC
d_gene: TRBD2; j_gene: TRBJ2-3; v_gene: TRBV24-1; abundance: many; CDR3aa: CATMHSGRAGADTQYF; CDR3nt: TGTGCCACCATGCACAGCGGGAGGGCCGGAGCAGATACGCAGTATTTT
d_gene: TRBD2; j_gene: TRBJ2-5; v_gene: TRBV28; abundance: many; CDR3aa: CASSFIGRKETQYF; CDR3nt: TGTGCCAGCAGTTTTATCGGGAGGAAAGAGACCCAGTACTTC
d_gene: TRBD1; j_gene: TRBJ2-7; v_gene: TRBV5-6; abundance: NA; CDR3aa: CASSSTGQGSDEQYF; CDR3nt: TGTGCCAGCAGCTCCACGGGACAGGGGAGCGACGAGCAGTACTTC
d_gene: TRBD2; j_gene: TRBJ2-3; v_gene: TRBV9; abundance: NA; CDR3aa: CASSESGRQADTQYF; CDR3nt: TGTGCCAGCAGCGAAAGCGGGAGACAAGCAGATACGCAGTATTTT
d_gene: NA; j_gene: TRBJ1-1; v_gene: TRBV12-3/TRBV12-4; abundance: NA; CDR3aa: CASSQQIVAFF; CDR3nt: TGTGCCAGCAGTCAACAGATAGTGGCTTTCTTT
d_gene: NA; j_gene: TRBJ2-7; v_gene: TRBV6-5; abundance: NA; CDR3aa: CASSGSRLLKTKPYEQYF; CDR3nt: TGTGCCAGCAGTGGGTCGAGGCTGCTAAAAACTAAACCCTACGAGCAGTACTTC
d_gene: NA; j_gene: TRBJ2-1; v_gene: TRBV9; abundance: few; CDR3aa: CASSSMDPENEQFF; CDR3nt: TGTGCCAGCAGCTCTATGGATCCGGAGAATGAGCAGTTCTTC
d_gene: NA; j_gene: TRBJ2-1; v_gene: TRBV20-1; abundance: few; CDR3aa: CSARVGSDYNEQFF; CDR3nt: TGCAGTGCTAGGGTCGGGAGCGATTACAATGAGCAGTTCTTC
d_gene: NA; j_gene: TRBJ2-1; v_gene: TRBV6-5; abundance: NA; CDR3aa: CASSLGAGNEQFF; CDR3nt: TGTGCCAGCAGTTTGGGGGCCGGCAATGAGCAGTTCTTC
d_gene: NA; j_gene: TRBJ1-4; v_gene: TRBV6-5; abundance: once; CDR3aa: CASSPDGKRLFF; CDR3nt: TGTGCCAGCAGCCCGGACGGAAAACGGCTGTTTTTT
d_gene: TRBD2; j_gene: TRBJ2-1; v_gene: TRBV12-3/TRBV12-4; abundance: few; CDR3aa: CASSPGTSGASSYNEQFF; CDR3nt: TGTGCCAGCAGTCCCGGGACTAGCGGGGCGAGCTCCTACAATGAGCAGTTCTTC
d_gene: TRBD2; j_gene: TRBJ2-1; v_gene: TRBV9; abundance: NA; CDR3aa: CASSLDLAGTNEQFF; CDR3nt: TGTGCCAGCAGCCTAGATTTAGCGGGAACCAATGAGCAGTTCTTC
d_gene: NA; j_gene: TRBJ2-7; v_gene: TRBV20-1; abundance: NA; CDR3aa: CSGRLESSYEQYF; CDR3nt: TGCAGTGGGAGGCTTGAATCCTCCTACGAGCAGTACTTC
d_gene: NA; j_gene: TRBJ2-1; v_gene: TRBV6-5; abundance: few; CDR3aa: CASSPLGGSNEQFF; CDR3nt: TGTGCCAGCAGTCCCTTAGGGGGAAGCAATGAGCAGTTCTTC
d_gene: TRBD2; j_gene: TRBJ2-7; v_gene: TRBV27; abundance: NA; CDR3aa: CASSLSGLAPSYEQYF; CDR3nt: TGTGCCAGCAGTTTATCGGGACTAGCGCCGTCCTACGAGCAGTACTTC
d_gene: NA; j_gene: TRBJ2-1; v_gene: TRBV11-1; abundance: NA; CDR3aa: CASSSSLANNEQFF; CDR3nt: TGTGCCAGCAGCTCCTCCCTAGCGAACAATGAGCAGTTCTTC
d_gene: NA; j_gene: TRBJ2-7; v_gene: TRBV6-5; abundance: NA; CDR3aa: CASTPGLASYEQYF; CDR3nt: TGTGCCAGCACCCCCGGGCTAGCTTCCTACGAGCAGTACTTC
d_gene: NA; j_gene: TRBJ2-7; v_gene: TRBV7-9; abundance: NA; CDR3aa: CASSRAQAGDEQYF; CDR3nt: TGTGCCAGCAGCCGGGCCCAGGCAGGCGACGAGCAGTACTTC
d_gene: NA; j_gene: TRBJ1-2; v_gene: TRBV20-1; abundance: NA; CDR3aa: CSAGEGVRGYTF; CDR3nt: TGCAGTGCTGGGGAGGGGGTCCGTGGCTACACCTTC
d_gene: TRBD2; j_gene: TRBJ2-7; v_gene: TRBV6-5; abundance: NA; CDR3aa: CASSYMLAGGPAEQYF; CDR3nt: TGTGCCAGCAGTTATATGCTAGCGGGAGGGCCTGCCGAGCAGTACTTC
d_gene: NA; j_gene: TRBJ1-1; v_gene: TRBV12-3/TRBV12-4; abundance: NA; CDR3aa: CASSLRVGMNTEAFF; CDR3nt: TGTGCCAGCAGTTTAAGGGTCGGCATGAACACTGAAGCTTTCTTT
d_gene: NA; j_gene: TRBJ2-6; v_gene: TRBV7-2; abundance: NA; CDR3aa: CASVAREAGANVLTF; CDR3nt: TGTGCCAGTGTCGCCAGGGAAGCTGGGGCCAACGTCCTGACTTTC
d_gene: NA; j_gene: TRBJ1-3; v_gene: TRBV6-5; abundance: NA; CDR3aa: CASSTTERNTIYF; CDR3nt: TGTGCCAGCAGTACGACAGAGAGAAACACCATATATTTT
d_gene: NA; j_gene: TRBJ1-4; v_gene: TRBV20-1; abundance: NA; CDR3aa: CSARDLQGYEKLFF; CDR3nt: TGCAGTGCTAGAGATCTCCAGGGATACGAAAAACTGTTTTTT
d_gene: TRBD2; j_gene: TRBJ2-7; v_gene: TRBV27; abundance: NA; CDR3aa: CASSPLLAGGNEKYF; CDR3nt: TGTGCCAGCAGTCCCCTGCTAGCGGGGGGGAACGAGAAGTACTTC